Listed below are T cell receptor beta chains from one sample, sequenced in a study of T cell repertoires in cytomegalovirus infection. These TCRs' antigens remain unknown. TCRdb independently ran MiXCR on the reads; one entry per CDR3 protein. The sample holds 110,000 or so distinct CDR3 sequences, about 28% seen once. Here the sequenced sample was CD8+ T cells from cultured PBMCs, taken from culture after CMV antigen stimulation. Receptors were obtained from a human donor in good health (CMV status not recorded). Some clones in this sample may be carry-over from other donors' samples. CDR3s include the opening cysteine and the closing phenylalanine or tryptophan.

J,V,CDR3
TRBJ2-1,TRBV2,CASSEGVAWVYYNEQFF
TRBJ2-3,TRBV7-9,CASSSLPEGDTQYF
TRBJ2-4,TRBV2,CASSEGTAGKNIQYF
TRBJ2-7,TRBV10-3,CAIRGEAPREQYF
TRBJ2-2,TRBV27,CASSAGTRYTGELFF
TRBJ1-6,TRBV6-5,CASSYLVRVRSPLHF
TRBJ2-1,TRBV18,CASSQGTSDYNEQFF
TRBJ1-4,TRBV7-9,CASSFGTGQEKLFF
TRBJ2-3,TRBV28,CASSLGLVGAASTDTQYF
TRBJ1-4,TRBV12-3/TRBV12-4,CASSFRGTNEKLFF
TRBJ2-4,TRBV6-5,CATKEGGNVQYF
TRBJ2-1,TRBV7-2,CASSLFPGGGAANEQFF
TRBJ1-2,TRBV6-5,CASRGRIYGYTF
TRBJ1-2,TRBV6-1,CASRLAGPGFYGYTF
TRBJ1-1,TRBV7-8,CASSMNTEAFF
TRBJ1-4,TRBV2,CASSEARRNNEKLFF
TRBJ1-1,TRBV6-6,CASSYFRDVGINTEAFF
TRBJ2-1,TRBV7-8,CASSLRLAGSSSYNEQFF
TRBJ1-5,TRBV25-1,CASSDDRENQPQHF
TRBJ1-6,TRBV6-5,CASSESHPGTGEYPLHF
TRBJ1-1,TRBV6-8,CASHQGTEAFF
TRBJ2-1,TRBV19,CASSIGTSGGPYGNEQFF
TRBJ1-3,TRBV6-1,CASSEAYRSSGNTIYF
TRBJ2-7,TRBV7-2,CASSFGTSGGGKGQYF
TRBJ2-7,TRBV27,CASSRPYEQYF
TRBJ2-2,TRBV12-3/TRBV12-4,CASSLAGQSGELFF
TRBJ2-5,TRBV5-6,CASSTGQQETQYF
TRBJ2-7,TRBV3-1,CASSQSFGQSYEQYF
TRBJ1-2,TRBV3-1,CASSQVDRGYYGYTF
TRBJ2-7,TRBV2,CASEDDSNYEQYF
TRBJ2-7,TRBV5-6,CASISRWTGVNEQYF
TRBJ1-2,TRBV27,CASSTDRSEANYGYTF
TRBJ2-5,TRBV25-1,CASSDQLGETQYF
TRBJ2-7,TRBV9,CASSVGGLVSGEQYF
TRBJ2-3,TRBV2,CASGSGGAEDTQYF
TRBJ2-1,TRBV20-1,CSARPVNEQFF
TRBJ2-1,TRBV4-1,CASSTTWGPDNEQFF
TRBJ2-1,TRBV5-5,CASIIYGHEQFF
TRBJ2-3,TRBV7-8,CASSLLQGMKYTQYF